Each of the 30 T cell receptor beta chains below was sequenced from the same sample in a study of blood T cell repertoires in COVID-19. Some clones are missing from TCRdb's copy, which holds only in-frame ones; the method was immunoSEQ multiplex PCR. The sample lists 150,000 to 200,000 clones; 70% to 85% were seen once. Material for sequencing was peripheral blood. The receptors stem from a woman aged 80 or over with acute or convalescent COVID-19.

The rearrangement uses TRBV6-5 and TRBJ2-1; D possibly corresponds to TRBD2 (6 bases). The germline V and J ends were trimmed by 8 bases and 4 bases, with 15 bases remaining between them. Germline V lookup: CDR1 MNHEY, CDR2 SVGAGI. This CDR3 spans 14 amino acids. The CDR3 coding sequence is TGTGCCAGCCTAGGGACTCAACTTTACAATGAGCAGTTCTTC. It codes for CASLGTQLYNEQFF.

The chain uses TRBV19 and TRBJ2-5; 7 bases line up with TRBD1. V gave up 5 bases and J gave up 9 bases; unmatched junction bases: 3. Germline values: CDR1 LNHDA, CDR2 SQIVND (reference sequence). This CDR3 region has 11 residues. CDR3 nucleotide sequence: TGTGCCAGTAGTGAAGACAGGGCCCAGTACTTC. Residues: CASSEDRAQYF.

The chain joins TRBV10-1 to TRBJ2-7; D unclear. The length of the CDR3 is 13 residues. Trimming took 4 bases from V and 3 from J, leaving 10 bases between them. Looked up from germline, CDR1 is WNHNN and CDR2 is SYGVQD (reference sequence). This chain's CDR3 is CASSVNLGYEQYF. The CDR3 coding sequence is TGCGCCAGCAGTGTCAATCTAGGCTACGAGCAGTACTTC.

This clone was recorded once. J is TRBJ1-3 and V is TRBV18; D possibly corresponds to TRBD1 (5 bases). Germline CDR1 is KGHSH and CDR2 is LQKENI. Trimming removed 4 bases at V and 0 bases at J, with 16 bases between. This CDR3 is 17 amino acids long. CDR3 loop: CASSREDTAISGNTIYF. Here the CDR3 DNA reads TGTGCCAGCTCACGGGAGGACACTGCCATCTCTGGAAACACCATATATTTT.

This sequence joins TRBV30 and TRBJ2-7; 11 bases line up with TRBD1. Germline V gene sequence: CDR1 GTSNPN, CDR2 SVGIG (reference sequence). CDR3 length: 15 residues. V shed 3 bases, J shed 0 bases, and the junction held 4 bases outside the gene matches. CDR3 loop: CAWSYGTGGSYEQYF. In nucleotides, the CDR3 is TGTGCCTGGAGCTACGGGACAGGGGGCTCCTACGAGCAGTACTTC. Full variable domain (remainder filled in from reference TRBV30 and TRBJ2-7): SQTIHQWPATLVQPVGSPLSLECTVEGTSNPNLYWYRQAAGRGLQLLFYSVGIGQISSEVPQNLSASRPQDRQFILSSKKLLLSDSGFYLCAWSYGTGGSYEQYFGPGTRLTVT.

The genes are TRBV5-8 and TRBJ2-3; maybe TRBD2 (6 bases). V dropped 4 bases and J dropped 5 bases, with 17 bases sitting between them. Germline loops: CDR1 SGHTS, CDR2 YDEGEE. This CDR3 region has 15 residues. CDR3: CASSPGTSFGDTQYF. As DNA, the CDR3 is TGTGCCAGCAGCCCGGGGACTTCCTTCGGAGATACGCAGTATTTT.

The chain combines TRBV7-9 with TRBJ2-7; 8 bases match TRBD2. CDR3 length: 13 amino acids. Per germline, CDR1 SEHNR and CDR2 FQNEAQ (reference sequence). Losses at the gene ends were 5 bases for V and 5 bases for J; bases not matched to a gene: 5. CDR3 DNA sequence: TGTGCCAGCAGCCCGTCGGGGGGGGACGAGCAGTACTTC. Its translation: CASSPSGGDEQYF.

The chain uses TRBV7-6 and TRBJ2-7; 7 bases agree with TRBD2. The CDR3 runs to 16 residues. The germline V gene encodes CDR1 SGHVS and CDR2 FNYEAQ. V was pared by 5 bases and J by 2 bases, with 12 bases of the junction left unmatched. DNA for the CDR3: TGTGCCAGCAGCGCCGCTGGGGAGGGAGTGGCCTACGAGCAGTACTTC. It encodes CASSAAGEGVAYEQYF.

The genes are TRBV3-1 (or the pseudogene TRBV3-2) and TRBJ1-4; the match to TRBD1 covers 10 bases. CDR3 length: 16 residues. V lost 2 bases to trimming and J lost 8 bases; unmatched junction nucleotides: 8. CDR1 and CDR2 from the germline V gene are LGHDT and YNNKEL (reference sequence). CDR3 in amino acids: CASSQRRDRGKEKLFF. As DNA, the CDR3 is TGTGCCAGCAGCCAAAGAAGGGACAGGGGCAAGGAAAAACTGTTTTTT.

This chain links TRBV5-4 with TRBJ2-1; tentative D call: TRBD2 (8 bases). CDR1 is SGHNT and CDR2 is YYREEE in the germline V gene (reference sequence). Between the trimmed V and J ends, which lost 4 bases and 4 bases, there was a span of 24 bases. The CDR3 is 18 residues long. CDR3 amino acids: CASSAGGPTGLIYNEQFF. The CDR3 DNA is TGTGCCAGCAGCGCGGGGGGACCGACAGGGTTGATTTACAATGAGCAGTTCTTC.

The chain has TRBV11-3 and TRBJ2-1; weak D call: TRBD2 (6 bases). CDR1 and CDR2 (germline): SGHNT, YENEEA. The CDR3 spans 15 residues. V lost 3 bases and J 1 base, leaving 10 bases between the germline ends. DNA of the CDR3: TGTGCCAGCAGCTTGTCCCTAGCGTCCTACAATGAGCAGTTCTTC. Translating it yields CASSLSLASYNEQFF.

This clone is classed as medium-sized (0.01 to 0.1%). The CDR3 nucleotides read TGTGCCAGCGGACGGCAGGGTCCCTACGAGCAGTACTTC. Its protein is CASGRQGPYEQYF. The chain recombines TRBV2 with TRBJ2-7; tentatively, D is TRBD1 (5 bases). The length of the CDR3 is 13 residues. The germline V and J ends were trimmed by 8 bases and 2 bases, with 13 bases remaining between them. CDR1 SNHLY and CDR2 FYNNEI come from the germline V gene.

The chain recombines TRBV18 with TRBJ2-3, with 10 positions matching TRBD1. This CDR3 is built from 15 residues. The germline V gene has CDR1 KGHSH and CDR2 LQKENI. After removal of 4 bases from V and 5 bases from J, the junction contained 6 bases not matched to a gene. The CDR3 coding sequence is TGTGCCAGCTCACTTACCGGGACAGGGGAAGATACGCAGTATTTT. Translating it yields CASSLTGTGEDTQYF.

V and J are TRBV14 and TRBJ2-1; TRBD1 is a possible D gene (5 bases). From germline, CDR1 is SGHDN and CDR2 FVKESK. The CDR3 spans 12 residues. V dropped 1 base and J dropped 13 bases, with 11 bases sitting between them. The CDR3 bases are TGTGCCAGCAGCCAAGGCTACAGGAAACAGTTCTTC. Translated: CASSQGYRKQFF.

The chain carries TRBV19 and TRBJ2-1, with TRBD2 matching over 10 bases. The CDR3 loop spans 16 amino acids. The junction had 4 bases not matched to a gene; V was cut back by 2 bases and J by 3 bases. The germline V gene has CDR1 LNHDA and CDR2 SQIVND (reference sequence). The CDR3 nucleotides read TGTGCCAGTAGTATAACGGCTAGCGGGAGCTACAATGAGCAGTTCTTC. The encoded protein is CASSITASGSYNEQFF.

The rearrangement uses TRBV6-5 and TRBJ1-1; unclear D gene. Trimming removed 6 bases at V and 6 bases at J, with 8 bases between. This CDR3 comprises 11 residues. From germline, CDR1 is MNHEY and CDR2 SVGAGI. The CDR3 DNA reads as TGTGCCAGCAGACATCAGTCTGAAGCTTTCTTT. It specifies CASRHQSEAFF.

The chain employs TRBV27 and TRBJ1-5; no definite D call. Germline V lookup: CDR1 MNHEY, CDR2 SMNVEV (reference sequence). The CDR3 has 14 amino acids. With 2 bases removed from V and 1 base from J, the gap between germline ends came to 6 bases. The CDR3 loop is CASSLAGSNQPQHF. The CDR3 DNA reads TGTGCCAGCAGTTTAGCGGGGAGCAATCAGCCCCAGCATTTT.

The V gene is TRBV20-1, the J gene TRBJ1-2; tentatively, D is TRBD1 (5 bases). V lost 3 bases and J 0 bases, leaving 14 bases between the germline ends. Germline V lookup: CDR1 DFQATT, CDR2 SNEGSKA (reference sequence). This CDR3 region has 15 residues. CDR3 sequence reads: CSASSPAGANYGYTF. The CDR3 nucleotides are TGCAGTGCTAGTAGCCCGGCGGGGGCTAACTATGGCTACACCTTC.

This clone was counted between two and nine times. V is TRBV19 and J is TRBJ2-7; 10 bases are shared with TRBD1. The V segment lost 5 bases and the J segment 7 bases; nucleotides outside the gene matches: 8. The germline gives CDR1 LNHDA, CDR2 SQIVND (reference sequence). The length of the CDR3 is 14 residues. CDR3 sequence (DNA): TGTGCCAGTAGTCCAGGGACAGGGGTTGGGGAGCAGTACTTC. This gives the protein CASSPGTGVGEQYF.

In DNA, the CDR3 is TGTGCCAGCAGCCCCCGACAGGTCCTGAACGAGCAGTACTTC. Translated: CASSPRQVLNEQYF. The chain has TRBV9 and TRBJ2-7; maybe TRBD1 (6 bases). V lost 4 bases to trimming and J lost 5 bases, with 16 bases between them. This CDR3 has 14 amino acids. Per germline, CDR1 SGDLS and CDR2 YYNGEE.

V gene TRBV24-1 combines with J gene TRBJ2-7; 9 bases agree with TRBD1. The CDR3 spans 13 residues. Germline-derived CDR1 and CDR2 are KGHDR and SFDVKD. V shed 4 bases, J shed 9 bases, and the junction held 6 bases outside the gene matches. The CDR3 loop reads CATSDRTGGAQYF. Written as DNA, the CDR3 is TGTGCCACCAGTGACCGCACAGGGGGCGCGCAGTACTTC.

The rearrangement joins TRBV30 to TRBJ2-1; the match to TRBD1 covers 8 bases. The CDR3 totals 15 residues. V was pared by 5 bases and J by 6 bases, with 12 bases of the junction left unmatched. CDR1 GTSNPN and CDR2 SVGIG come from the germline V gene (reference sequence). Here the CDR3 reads CAWGKGQGAPNEQFF. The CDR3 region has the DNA TGTGCCTGGGGAAAGGGGCAGGGGGCCCCCAATGAGCAGTTCTTC. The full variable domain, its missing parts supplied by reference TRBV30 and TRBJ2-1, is SQTIHQWPATLVQPVGSPLSLECTVEGTSNPNLYWYRQAAGRGLQLLFYSVGIGQISSEVPQNLSASRPQDRQFILSSKKLLLSDSGFYLCAWGKGQGAPNEQFFGPGTRLTVL.

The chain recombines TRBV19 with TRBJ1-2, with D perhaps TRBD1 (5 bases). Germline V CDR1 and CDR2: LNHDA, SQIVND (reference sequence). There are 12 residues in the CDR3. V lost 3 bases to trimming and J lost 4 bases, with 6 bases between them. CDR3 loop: CASSMGGYGYTF. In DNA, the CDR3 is TGTGCCAGTAGTATGGGGGGCTATGGCTACACCTTC.

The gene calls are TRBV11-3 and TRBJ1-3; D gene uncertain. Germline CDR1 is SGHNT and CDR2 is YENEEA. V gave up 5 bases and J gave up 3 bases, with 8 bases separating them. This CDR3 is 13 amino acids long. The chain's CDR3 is CASSLRDGNTIYF. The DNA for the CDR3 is TGTGCCAGCAGCCTCCGAGATGGAAACACCATATATTTT.

This chain's CDR3 is CAAWTGVYNEQFF. The CDR3 DNA sequence: TGTGCCGCCTGGACAGGGGTGTACAATGAGCAGTTCTTC. This chain uses TRBV10-3 with TRBJ2-1; 9 bases align to TRBD1. J lost 4 bases, V lost 11 bases, and 6 bases had no gene match. Germline loops: CDR1 ENHRY, CDR2 SYGVKD. The CDR3 consists of 13 residues.

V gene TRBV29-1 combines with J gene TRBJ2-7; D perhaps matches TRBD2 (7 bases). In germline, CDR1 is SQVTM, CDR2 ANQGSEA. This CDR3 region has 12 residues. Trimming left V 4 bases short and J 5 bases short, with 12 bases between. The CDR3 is CSVVRGANEQYF. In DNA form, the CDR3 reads TGCAGCGTTGTTCGGGGGGCTAACGAGCAGTACTTC.

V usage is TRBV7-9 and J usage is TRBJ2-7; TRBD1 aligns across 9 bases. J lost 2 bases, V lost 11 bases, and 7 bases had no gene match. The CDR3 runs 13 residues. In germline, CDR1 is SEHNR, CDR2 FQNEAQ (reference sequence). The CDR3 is CAVSGTGTYEQYF. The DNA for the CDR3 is TGTGCCGTCTCCGGGACAGGGACCTACGAGCAGTACTTC. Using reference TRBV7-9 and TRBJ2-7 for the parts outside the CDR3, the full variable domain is DTGVSQNPRHKITKRGQNVTFRCDPISEHNRLYWYRQTLGQGPEFLTYFQNEAQLEKSRLLSDRFSAERPKGSFSTLEIQRTEQGDSAMYLCAVSGTGTYEQYFGPGTRLTVT.

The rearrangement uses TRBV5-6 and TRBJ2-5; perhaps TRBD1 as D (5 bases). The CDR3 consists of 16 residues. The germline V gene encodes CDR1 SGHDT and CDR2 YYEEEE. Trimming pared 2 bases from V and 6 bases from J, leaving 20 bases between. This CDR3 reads CASSFLGARVQKTQYF. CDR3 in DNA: TGTGCCAGCAGCTTCCTCGGAGCCAGGGTTCAAAAGACCCAGTACTTC.

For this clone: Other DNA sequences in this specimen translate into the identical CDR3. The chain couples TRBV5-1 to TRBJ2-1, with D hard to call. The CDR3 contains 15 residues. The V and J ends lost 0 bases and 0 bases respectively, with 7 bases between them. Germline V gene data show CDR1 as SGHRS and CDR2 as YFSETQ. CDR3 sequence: CASSLGGTSYNEQFF. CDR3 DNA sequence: TGCGCCAGCAGCTTGGGAGGAACCTCCTACAATGAGCAGTTCTTC.

The CDR3 sequence: CAISPGQPPNTEAFF. The CDR3 DNA is TGTGCCATCAGTCCGGGACAGCCCCCGAACACTGAAGCTTTCTTT. This rearrangement joins TRBV10-3 to TRBJ1-1, with 7 bases fitting TRBD1. There are 15 residues in the CDR3. Germline V gives CDR1 ENHRY, CDR2 SYGVKD. The trim removed 5 bases at V and 1 base at J, leaving 7 bases unmatched.